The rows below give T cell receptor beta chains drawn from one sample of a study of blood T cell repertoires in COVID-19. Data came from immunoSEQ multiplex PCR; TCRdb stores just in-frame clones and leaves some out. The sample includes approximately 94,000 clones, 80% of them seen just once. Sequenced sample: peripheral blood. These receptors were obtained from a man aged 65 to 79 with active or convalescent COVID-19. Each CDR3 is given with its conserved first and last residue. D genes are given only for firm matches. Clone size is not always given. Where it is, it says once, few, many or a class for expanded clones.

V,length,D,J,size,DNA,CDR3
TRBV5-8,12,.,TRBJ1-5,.,TGTGCCAGCAAAGAGGAAAATCAGCCCCAGCATTTT,CASKEENQPQHF
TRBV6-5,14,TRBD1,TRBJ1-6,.,TGTGCCAGCAGCCGAGGACAGGGTAATTCACCCCTCCACTTT,CASSRGQGNSPLHF
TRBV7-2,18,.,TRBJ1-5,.,TGTGCCAGCAGCTCTCAGACACTCCAAAGATATAGCAATCAGCCCCAGCATTTT,CASSSQTLQRYSNQPQHF
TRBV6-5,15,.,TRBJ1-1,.,TGTGCCAGCAGACGCGACAGTATTGAGAACACTGAAGCTTTCTTT,CASRRDSIENTEAFF
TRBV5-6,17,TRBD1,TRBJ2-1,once,TGTGCCAGCAGCTTGCTATGGGACAGAAGCTCCTACAATGAGCAGTTCTTC,CASSLLWDRSSYNEQFF
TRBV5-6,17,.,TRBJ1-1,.,TGTGCCAGCAGCTTGGGAACAGGGCGCCTTGTGAACACTGAAGCTTTCTTT,CASSLGTGRLVNTEAFF
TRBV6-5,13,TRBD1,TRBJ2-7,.,TGTGCCAGCATGGGGACAGGGGCCTACGAGCAGTACTTC,CASMGTGAYEQYF
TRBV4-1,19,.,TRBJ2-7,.,TGCGCCAGCAGCCCTAACCTGGTTGTGGGGGCGAGGAAAGGGGACGAGCAGTACTTC,CASSPNLVVGARKGDEQYF
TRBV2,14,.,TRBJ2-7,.,TGTGCCAGCACCCTGACAGTCTTAGGCTACGAGCAGTACTTC,CASTLTVLGYEQYF
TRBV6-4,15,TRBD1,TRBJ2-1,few,TGTGCCAGCAGTTCCGGGACAGCTGATGTGAGTGAGCAGTTCTTC,CASSSGTADVSEQFF
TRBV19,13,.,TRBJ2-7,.,TGTGCCAGTAGTATAGATGTGGCATACGAGCAGTACTTC,CASSIDVAYEQYF
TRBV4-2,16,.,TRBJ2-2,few,TGTGCCAGCAGCCAAGCGACAGAAAAGGGCACCGGGGAGCTGTTTTTT,CASSQATEKGTGELFF
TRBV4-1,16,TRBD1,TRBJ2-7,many,TGCGCCAGCAGCCAAGATCCGGGACAGGGTGTTAACGAGCAGTACTTC,CASSQDPGQGVNEQYF
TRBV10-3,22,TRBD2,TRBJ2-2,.,TGTGCCATCAGTGAGTCGAGTCGGACTAGCGGGAGAGGGAAGGCGAACACCGGGGAGCTGTTTTTT,CAISESSRTSGRGKANTGELFF
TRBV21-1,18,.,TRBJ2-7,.,TGTGCCAGCAGCAAGCGTCGCGCGGACAGCTTCCCCTCCTACGAGCAGTACTTC,CASSKRRADSFPSYEQYF
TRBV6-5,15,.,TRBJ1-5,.,TGTGCCAGCACTTCAGCCAGGTCTTACAATCAGCCCCAGCATTTT,CASTSARSYNQPQHF
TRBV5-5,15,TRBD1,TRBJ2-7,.,TGTGCCAGCAGCTTTCCGGGACAGGGGCTCTACGAGCAGTACTTC,CASSFPGQGLYEQYF
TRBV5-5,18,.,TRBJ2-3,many,TGTGCCAGCAGCTTGAAGGGGGGGGCTCTCACTCTCACAGATACGCAGTATTTT,CASSLKGGALTLTDTQYF
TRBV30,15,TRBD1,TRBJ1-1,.,TGTGCCTGGAGTGTTGGGACAGCGTTTTCCACTGAAGCTTTCTTT,CAWSVGTAFSTEAFF
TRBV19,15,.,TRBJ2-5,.,TGTGCCAGTAGTATAGGGACAACAGGGCGGGAGACCCAGTACTTC,CASSIGTTGRETQYF
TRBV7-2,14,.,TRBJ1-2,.,TGTGCCAGCTCGTCAGACAGGATGTTCTATGGCTACACCTTC,CASSSDRMFYGYTF
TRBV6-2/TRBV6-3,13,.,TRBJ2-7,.,TGTGCCAGCAGTTATACAGGGTTAGAAGAGCAGTACTTC,CASSYTGLEEQYF
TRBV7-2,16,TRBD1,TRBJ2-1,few,TGTGCCAGCAGCTCCCCCGGGACAGGGGGTTTCTATGAGCAGTTCTTC,CASSSPGTGGFYEQFF
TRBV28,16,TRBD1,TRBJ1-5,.,TGTGCCAGCAGTTTATACCAGACAGGGAACCGGCAGCCCCAGCATTTT,CASSLYQTGNRQPQHF
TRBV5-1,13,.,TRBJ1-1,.,TGCGCCAGCAGCTTGCGAGGAAACACTGAAGCTTTCTTT,CASSLRGNTEAFF
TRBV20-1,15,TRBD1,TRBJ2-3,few,TGCAGTGCTAGTGCTGAGACAGGGATTACAGATACGCAGTATTTT,CSASAETGITDTQYF